Given below is one T cell receptor beta chain in context. The data originate from a study of blood T cells in healthy people across ages. Germline loops: CDR1 SGHTA, CDR2 FQGNSA. V lost 4 bases to trimming and J lost 2 bases; unmatched junction nucleotides: 8. The CDR3 loop spans 15 amino acids. Then a second PCR, running about 6 to 12 cycles, was carried out with a sample-barcoded 5' primer and a J-beta primer mix. TCRdb redid the calling of the 5' RACE reads with MiXCR, one entry per CDR3 protein. Altogether approximately 1.5 million distinct CDR3 sequences are present, 35% to 45% being singletons, with the ten largest covering around 4%.

The sample was blood. The V gene is TRBV7-2, the J gene TRBJ2-7; TRBD2 aligns across 7 bases. This receptor was identified in a woman aged 18-29 years in good health. CDR3 coding DNA: TGTGCCAGCAGCTATGGACTGAGCGGGGCCTACGAGCAGTACTTC. Translation: CASSYGLSGAYEQYF. Full variable domain (outside the CDR3, taken from reference TRBV7-2 and TRBJ2-7): GAGVSQSPSNKVTEKGKDVELRCDPISGHTALYWYRQSLGQGLEFLIYFQGNSAPDKSGLPSDRFSAERTGGSVSTLTIQRTQQEDSAVYLCASSYGLSGAYEQYFGPGTRLTVT.